The rows below give T cell receptor beta chains drawn from one sample of a study of Ad26.COV2.S vaccination and SARS-CoV-2 variants. Generated by immunoSEQ multiplex PCR, the TCRdb table keeps only in-frame clones and is missing some. The table lists 400,000 to 450,000 clones, 75% to 95% of them singletons, with 12% in the top ten. The material sequenced was peripheral blood, taken in a trial of Ad26.COV2.S vaccine versus placebo. These receptors all stem from a person between 18 and 65 years old who received the Ad26.COV2.S COVID-19 vaccine or a placebo. The CDR3 runs from the conserved cysteine through the conserved F or W. D genes are given only for firm matches. The listing skips clone size in some rows; elsewhere it reads once, few, many or a size class.

>TRBV6-5|-|TRBJ2-3|TRBD2
TGTGCCAGCAGTTCCTTACTAGCGGGAGAGACAGATACGCAGTATTTT
CASSSLLAGETDTQYF
>TRBV19|-|TRBJ2-7|-
TGTGCCAGTAGTTCCATCTACTCCTACGAGCAGTACTTC
CASSSIYSYEQYF
>TRBV5-1|once|TRBJ1-1|-
TGCGCCAGCAGCTTGTTCGCGGGGGAGGAGAACACTGAAGCTTTCTTT
CASSLFAGEENTEAFF
>TRBV12-5|-|TRBJ2-1|TRBD1
TGTGCTAGTGGTTTAAGACAGGGCCGCAATGAGCAGTTCTTC
CASGLRQGRNEQFF
>TRBV5-4|-|TRBJ1-1|TRBD1
TGTGCCAGCAGCTTGGGGACAGGATTCCCTGAAGCTTTCTTT
CASSLGTGFPEAFF
>TRBV11-3|-|TRBJ2-2|-
TGTGCCAGCAGCGCTACTGACGGCACCGGGGAGCTGTTTTTT
CASSATDGTGELFF
>TRBV24-1|-|TRBJ2-7|-
TGTGCCACCAGTGATCCTCATCTACAGGTTAGCATTGGGCAGTACTTC
CATSDPHLQVSIGQYF
>TRBV18|-|TRBJ2-4|-
TGTGCCAGCTCACCAGGAGGGGGCGCCGCCAAAAACATTCAGTACTTC
CASSPGGGAAKNIQYF
>TRBV21-1|-|TRBJ1-5|-
TGTGCCAGCAGCACTAAGGACAGGGGTCGGCGCCATCAGCCCCAGCATTTT
CASSTKDRGRRHQPQHF
>TRBV6-6|-|TRBJ1-1|-
TGTGCCAGCAGTTACCGGGTAACTGAAGCTTTCTTT
CASSYRVTEAFF
>TRBV19|-|TRBJ1-2|TRBD1
TGTGCCAGTAGTATCCCGGGACAGTGGAACTATGGCTACACCTTC
CASSIPGQWNYGYTF
>TRBV5-4|-|TRBJ2-3|TRBD2
TGTGCCAGCAGCCCTGGGACTAGCGGGAGGGCCGGGGTCGAAGATACGCAGTATTTT
CASSPGTSGRAGVEDTQYF
>TRBV29-1|-|TRBJ2-7|-
TGCAGCGTTTCGGACAGCTCCTACGAGCAGTACTTC
CSVSDSSYEQYF
>TRBV5-1|-|TRBJ2-3|-
TGCGCCAGCAGCTTGGAAGGGCAAGATACGCAGTATTTT
CASSLEGQDTQYF
>TRBV5-6|-|TRBJ2-7|-
TGTGCCAGCAGCTTTAGGACTTTTAGCTCCTACGAGCAGTACTTC
CASSFRTFSSYEQYF
>TRBV5-1|-|TRBJ2-3|TRBD2
TGCGCCAGCAGCCTTGATCCGAGCGGGAGGCCAGGGGATACGCAGTATTTT
CASSLDPSGRPGDTQYF
>TRBV14|-|TRBJ2-2|-
TGTGCCAGCAGCCCCTTAAACACCGGGGAGCTGTTTTTT
CASSPLNTGELFF
>TRBV9|-|TRBJ2-7|-
TGTGCCAGCAGCCCCCGGGACCTTTACGAGCAGTACTTC
CASSPRDLYEQYF
>TRBV28|-|TRBJ2-7|TRBD2
TGTGCCAGCAGTCGAACCACTAGCGGGAGTAGGTACGAGCAGTACTTC
CASSRTTSGSRYEQYF
>TRBV18|-|TRBJ2-5|-
TGTGCCAGCTCACCGTCAGTCAACCAAGAGACCCAGTACTTC
CASSPSVNQETQYF
>TRBV2|-|TRBJ1-1|-
TGTGCCAGCAGTTCACAGGGGAACACTGAAGCTTTCTTT
CASSSQGNTEAFF